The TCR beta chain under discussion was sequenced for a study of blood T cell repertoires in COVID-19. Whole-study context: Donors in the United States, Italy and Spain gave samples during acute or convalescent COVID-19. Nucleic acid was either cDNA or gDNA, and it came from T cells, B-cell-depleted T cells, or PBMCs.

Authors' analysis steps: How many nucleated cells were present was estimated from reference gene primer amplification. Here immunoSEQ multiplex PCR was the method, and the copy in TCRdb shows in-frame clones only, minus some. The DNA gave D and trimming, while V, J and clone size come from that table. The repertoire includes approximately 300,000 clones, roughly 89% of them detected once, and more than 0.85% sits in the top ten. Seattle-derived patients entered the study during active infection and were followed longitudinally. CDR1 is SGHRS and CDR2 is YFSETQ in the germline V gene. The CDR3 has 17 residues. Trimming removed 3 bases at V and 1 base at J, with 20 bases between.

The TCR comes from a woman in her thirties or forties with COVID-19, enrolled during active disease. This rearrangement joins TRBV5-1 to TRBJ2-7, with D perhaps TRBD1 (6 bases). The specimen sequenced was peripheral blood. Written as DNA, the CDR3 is TGCGCCAGCAGCTGGACCCTCGACAGGTTGGGATCCTACGAGCAGTACTTC. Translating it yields CASSWTLDRLGSYEQYF.